This paragraph covers one T cell receptor beta chain sequence. Trimming took 4 bases from V and 12 from J; bases not matched to a gene: 21. This CDR3 has 18 residues. In germline, CDR1 is MNHEY, CDR2 SMNVEV (reference sequence). These data originate in a study of CD8 T cells in Susac syndrome. Random hexamers were used to reverse transcribe an amount of roughly 0.5 to 1 ug RNA. TCRdb re-derived calls from the immunoSEQ multiplex PCR reads in MiXCR, one entry per CDR3 protein. The table records fewer than 80,000 distinct CDR3 sequences, 85% to 95% of them present only once. The TCR sequence derives from a human donor with multiple sclerosis. The sequencing input was CD8+ T cells from PBMCs. The V call is TRBV27, the J call TRBJ2-4, with TRBD1 matching over 10 bases. The CDR3 DNA sequence: TGTGCCAGCAGTTCAGAGCCGATCGGCTTCGGACAGGGGGTGAATCAGTACTTC. Translation: CASSSEPIGFGQGVNQYF.